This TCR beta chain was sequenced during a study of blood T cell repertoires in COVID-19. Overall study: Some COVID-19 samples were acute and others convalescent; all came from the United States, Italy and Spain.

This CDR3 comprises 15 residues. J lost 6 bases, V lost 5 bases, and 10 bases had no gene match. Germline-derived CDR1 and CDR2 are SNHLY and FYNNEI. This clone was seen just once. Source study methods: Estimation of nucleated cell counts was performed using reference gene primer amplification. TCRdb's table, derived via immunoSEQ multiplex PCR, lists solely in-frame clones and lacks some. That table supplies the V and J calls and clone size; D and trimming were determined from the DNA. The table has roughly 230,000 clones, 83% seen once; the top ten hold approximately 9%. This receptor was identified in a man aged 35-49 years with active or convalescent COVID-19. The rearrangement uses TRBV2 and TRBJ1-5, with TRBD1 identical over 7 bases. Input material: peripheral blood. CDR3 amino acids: CASSQDTGAGQPQHF. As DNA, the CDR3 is TGTGCCAGCAGTCAGGACACAGGGGCTGGTCAGCCCCAGCATTTT.